This entry lists 27 T cell receptor beta chains sequenced from one sample in a study of cytomegalovirus exposure and HLA in healthy donors (dated by TCRdb to 2015 to 2018). Libraries were constructed by the immunoSEQ multiplex PCR assay. The multiplex PCR relied on a mix of 60 forward primers for TCR Vbeta segments and 13 reverse primers for TCR Jbeta segments. Not all clones reach the TCRdb copy of this immuneACCESS table, which keeps in-frame sequences only. Checked studies attribute under half of the gap to unresolved V genes and leave the rest unexplained. Counted in this sample were 110,000 to 150,000 clones; about 80% of them appeared once. The ten largest clones add up to around 4.4% of the sample. The sequencing sample was made of PBMCs. The source is a man aged 35 to 55 in good health and CMV-seronegative.

This clone was seen more than once but under ten times. This chain uses TRBV30 with TRBJ1-6, with TRBD1 matching 8 bases. The junction had 7 bases not matched to a gene; V was cut back by 8 bases and J by 7 bases. The CDR3 runs to 13 residues. Germline V lookup: CDR1 GTSNPN, CDR2 SVGIG (reference sequence). CDR3 in DNA: TGTGCCAGTGCGACAGGGGCCAATTCACCCCTCCACTTT. Translated, it gives CASATGANSPLHF.

The chain employs TRBV28 and TRBJ1-2; 8 nucleotides match TRBD1. The J segment lost 2 bases and the V segment lost 8 bases, leaving 1 base of the junction unmatched. The CDR3 loop spans 12 amino acids. The germline gives CDR1 MDHEN, CDR2 SYDVKM. The CDR3 reads CASWTGNYGYTF. CDR3 sequence (DNA): TGTGCCAGCTGGACAGGGAACTATGGCTACACCTTC.

V and J are TRBV19 and TRBJ1-5; TRBD1 aligns across 8 bases. Looked up from germline, CDR1 is LNHDA and CDR2 is SQIVND (reference sequence). Losses at the gene ends were 1 base for V and 2 bases for J; bases not matched to a gene: 10. CDR3 length equals 18 residues. The CDR3 sequence: CASSIATGGLVGNQPQHF. The CDR3 DNA follows: TGTGCCAGTAGTATAGCTACAGGGGGTCTGGTCGGCAATCAGCCCCAGCATTTT.

The chain uses TRBV29-1 and TRBJ2-5; 9 bases align to TRBD2. In germline, CDR1 is SQVTM, CDR2 ANQGSEA. This CDR3 has 12 amino acids. Trimming cost V 4 bases and J 3 bases; bases outside gene matches: 0. The CDR3 reads CSVVAGEETQYF. For the CDR3, the DNA is TGCAGCGTTGTAGCGGGGGAAGAGACCCAGTACTTC.

The rearrangement links TRBV2 to TRBJ2-7; 8 nucleotides match TRBD1. Germline CDR1 and CDR2: SNHLY and FYNNEI. The CDR3 runs to 16 residues. V shed 7 bases, J shed 5 bases, and the junction held 16 bases outside the gene matches. Here the CDR3 DNA reads TGTGCCAGCATGGGGACAGGAAAGCCCCTTGGGAACGAGCAGTACTTC. Its translation is CASMGTGKPLGNEQYF. The full variable domain, its missing parts supplied by reference TRBV2 and TRBJ2-7, is EPEVTQTPSHQVTQMGQEVILRCVPISNHLYFYWYRQILGQKVEFLVSFYNNEISEKSEIFDDQFSVERPDGSNFTLKIRSTKLEDSAMYFCASMGTGKPLGNEQYFGPGTRLTVT.

The chain has TRBV14 and TRBJ2-4, with D tentatively TRBD1 (6 bases). V lost 3 bases and J 9 bases, leaving 15 bases between the germline ends. The CDR3 length is 14 residues. Germline V gene lookup returns CDR1 SGHDN and CDR2 FVKESK. This chain's CDR3 is CASSQWQGIGIQYF. CDR3 DNA: TGTGCCAGCAGCCAGTGGCAGGGGATCGGCATTCAGTACTTC.

The rearrangement links TRBV5-4 to TRBJ1-6; D call uncertain. CDR1 and CDR2 from the germline V gene are SGHNT and YYREEE (reference sequence). The CDR3 is made up of 15 amino acids. The V and J ends lost 4 bases and 14 bases respectively, with 22 bases between them. Written as DNA, the CDR3 is TGTGCCAGCAGCAACCGTAAGACGGAGGTAGGGTCCCTCCACTTT. This encodes CASSNRKTEVGSLHF.

The gene calls are TRBV5-6 and TRBJ2-5; tentatively, D is TRBD1 (5 bases). The end of the DNA is better explained by TRBJ2-7, so the J call may be wrong. Germline values: CDR1 SGHDT, CDR2 YYEEEE. The CDR3 length is 13 residues. The CDR3 DNA reads TGTGCCAGCATTGGGGCAGTCAACTACGAGCAGTACTTC. It translates to CASIGAVNYEQYF.

This clone was observed a handful of times. The chain links TRBV27 to TRBJ1-5, with D unresolved. The CDR3 is made up of 11 amino acids. V was cut by 5 bases and J by 10 bases, with 9 bases left in between. Germline CDR1 reads MNHEY; CDR2 reads SMNVEV (reference sequence). DNA for the CDR3: TGTGCCAGCAGTGCAGGTGGCCCCCAGCATTTT. It specifies CASSAGGPQHF.

The chain is built from TRBV19 and TRBJ2-1; D possibly corresponds to TRBD2 (7 bases). The CDR3 contains 15 residues. V dropped 8 bases and J dropped 15 bases, with 29 bases sitting between them. CDR1 is LNHDA, CDR2 SQIVND, per germline (reference sequence). The CDR3 is CASHTQGAGAPERFF. Here the CDR3 DNA reads TGTGCCAGTCATACCCAAGGGGCGGGGGCTCCCGAACGGTTCTTC.

The chain joins TRBV30 to TRBJ1-2, with D uncertain. The V end lost 4 bases, the J end lost 7 bases, and 19 bases lay between the germline ends. Germline CDR1 and CDR2: GTSNPN and SVGIG (reference sequence). The CDR3 totals 14 residues. CDR3: CAWTPLVTTRGYTF. In nucleotides, the CDR3 is TGTGCCTGGACCCCGTTGGTGACTACGCGTGGCTACACCTTC.

The gene calls are TRBV27 and TRBJ2-1; 9 bases align to TRBD2. CDR3 length: 14 residues. J lost 7 bases, V lost 2 bases, and 3 bases had no gene match. Germline lookup yields CDR1 MNHEY and CDR2 SMNVEV (reference sequence). The CDR3 is CASSLAGGPNEQFF. The CDR3 region has the DNA TGTGCCAGCAGTTTAGCGGGGGGGCCTAATGAGCAGTTCTTC.

The V and J genes are TRBV9 and TRBJ2-5; TRBD2 matches 7 bases. Trimming removed 4 bases from V and 5 bases from J; junction bases left unmatched: 11. CDR3 length: 15 amino acids. Germline CDR1 is SGDLS and CDR2 is YYNGEE. CDR3 loop: CASSPEASGGETQYF. CDR3 coding DNA: TGTGCCAGCAGCCCAGAGGCTAGCGGTGGGGAGACCCAGTACTTC.

This rearrangement joins TRBV9 to TRBJ1-4; 9 bases are a match to TRBD1. The length of the CDR3 is 14 residues. The V and J ends lost 5 bases and 7 bases, in that order; junction bases with no gene match: 6. The germline V gene has CDR1 SGDLS and CDR2 YYNGEE. CDR3 sequence: CASSATGGGEKLFF. The CDR3 nucleotides are TGTGCCAGCAGTGCAACAGGGGGCGGTGAAAAACTGTTTTTT.

The CDR3 region has the DNA TGTGCCAGTAGTGGAGACGGGACAGGAACTTATGGCTACACCTTC. Translating it yields CASSGDGTGTYGYTF. The rearrangement links TRBV19 to TRBJ1-2, with 8 positions matching TRBD1. The CDR3 extends over 15 amino acids. Germline CDR1 and CDR2: LNHDA and SQIVND (reference sequence). With V trimmed by 5 bases and J by 5 bases, 10 bases remained unmatched.

The chain links TRBV11-1 to TRBJ2-7; D is possibly TRBD2 (6 bases). The germline V and J ends were trimmed by 2 bases and 3 bases, with 11 bases remaining between them. Germline assignment: CDR1 SGHAT and CDR2 FQDESV (reference sequence). This CDR3 spans 14 amino acids. In DNA, the CDR3 is TGTGCCAGCAGCTTAAACGGGGGTAGCTACGAGCAGTACTTC. Its translation is CASSLNGGSYEQYF.

This clone was detected a few times. The chain recombines TRBV6-6 with TRBJ2-7, with 8 bases fitting TRBD2. Germline V gene lookup returns CDR1 MNHNY and CDR2 SVGAGI (reference sequence). The CDR3 is made up of 12 amino acids. V was pared by 4 bases and J by 5 bases, with 1 base of the junction left unmatched. The CDR3, as DNA: TGTGCCAGCAGTTCGACTAGCGACGAGCAGTACTTC. Translation gives CASSSTSDEQYF.

CDR3 amino acids: CSVNRTGGRTSDGYTF. The DNA of the CDR3 is TGCAGCGTTAATAGGACAGGGGGCAGAACGTCTGATGGCTACACCTTC. The rearrangement uses TRBV29-1 and TRBJ1-2; 11 nucleotides match TRBD1. Germline CDR1 reads SQVTM; CDR2 reads ANQGSEA. With 5 bases clipped from V and 6 bases from J, the junction kept 14 bases outside the gene matches. This CDR3 spans 16 amino acids.

The genes are TRBV7-2 and TRBJ2-3; D may be TRBD1 (6 bases). The V gene lost 5 bases and the J gene lost 5 bases, with 23 bases spanning the gap. The CDR3 is 17 amino acids. The germline gives CDR1 SGHTA, CDR2 FQGNSA. The CDR3 nucleotides read TGTGCCAGCAGCCCACCCGGGTGGGGGCGGCCGGGAGATACGCAGTATTTT. This sequence encodes CASSPPGWGRPGDTQYF.

The chain joins TRBV7-2 to TRBJ2-7; TRBD2 might be the D (5 bases). Germline CDR1 reads SGHTA; CDR2 reads FQGNSA. The CDR3 totals 17 residues. Trimming left V 0 bases short and J 2 bases short, with 17 bases between. The CDR3 DNA sequence: TGTGCCAGCAGCTTAGCGAGCGGTGGTAGGAAAACCTACGAGCAGTACTTC. Its protein product is CASSLASGGRKTYEQYF.

The rearrangement uses TRBV18 and TRBJ2-3; D is uncertain. Germline-derived CDR1 and CDR2 are KGHSH and LQKENI. Trimming stripped 1 base from V and 0 bases from J, with 11 bases between. The CDR3 totals 16 residues. CDR3 bases: TGTGCCAGCTCACCACGGGCTGAAATCAGCACAGATACGCAGTATTTT. Its translation: CASSPRAEISTDTQYF.

The chain carries TRBV23-1 and TRBJ1-3; D gene unclear. TRBV23-1 is an ORF for which the function is uncertain. V dropped 0 bases and J dropped 0 bases, with 9 bases sitting between them. The CDR3 has 16 amino acids. The CDR3 DNA is TGCGCCAGCAGTCAATCGTCCACCAGCTCTGGAAACACCATATATTTT. Translating it yields CASSQSSTSSGNTIYF.

V gene TRBV27 combines with J gene TRBJ1-4; D possibly corresponds to TRBD1 (6 bases). The germline V and J ends were trimmed by 6 bases and 8 bases, with 22 bases remaining between them. The CDR3 is made up of 16 amino acids. Looked up from germline, CDR1 is MNHEY and CDR2 is SMNVEV (reference sequence). The CDR3 spells CASRGGRGTSVEKLFF. The CDR3 nucleotides read TGTGCCAGCAGAGGGGGTCGAGGGACATCTGTCGAAAAACTGTTTTTT.

V and J are TRBV4-1 and TRBJ2-7, with 10 bases fitting TRBD2. Looked up from germline, CDR1 is MGHRA and CDR2 is YSYEKL. With 0 bases clipped from V and 0 bases from J, the junction kept 11 bases outside the gene matches. The CDR3 is made up of 19 amino acids. The CDR3 region has the DNA TGCGCCAGCAGCCAAGATTCGTTGGGGACTAGCGTGAGCTCCTACGAGCAGTACTTC. Translating it yields CASSQDSLGTSVSSYEQYF.

On this clone: Within the sample, other DNA sequences also encode this same CDR3. This chain joins TRBV5-1 and TRBJ1-5; a weak D match, TRBD1 (5 bases). The V gene lost 0 bases and the J gene lost 1 base, with 8 bases spanning the gap. The CDR3 is 15 amino acids. Germline lookup yields CDR1 SGHRS and CDR2 YFSETQ. CDR3 sequence (DNA): TGCGCCAGCAGCTTGGATCGGGGGAGCAATCAGCCCCAGCATTTT. Its translation: CASSLDRGSNQPQHF.

The J gene is TRBJ1-1, the V gene TRBV4-3, with D perhaps matching TRBD1 (6 bases). This CDR3 contains 16 residues. Germline loops: CDR1 LGHNA, CDR2 YSLEER. The V end lost 0 bases, the J end lost 2 bases, and 13 bases lay between the germline ends. In nucleotides, the CDR3 is TGCGCCAGCAGCCAAGACTTAACAGGGACCAACACTGAAGCTTTCTTT. Its translation: CASSQDLTGTNTEAFF.

The sample holds one count of this clone. This rearrangement joins TRBV7-2 to TRBJ1-5; no definite D call. Between the trimmed V and J ends, which lost 1 base and 5 bases, there was a span of 12 bases. There are 15 residues in the CDR3. Germline values: CDR1 SGHTA, CDR2 FQGNSA. CDR3 region: CASSLGGKGYQPQHF. CDR3 DNA: TGTGCCAGCAGCTTAGGAGGGAAAGGGTATCAGCCCCAGCATTTT.